The sequence of this T cell receptor beta chain was determined in a study of cytomegalovirus exposure and HLA in healthy donors. PCR was performed using 60 Vbeta and 13 Jbeta primers. Produced via immunoSEQ multiplex PCR; TCRdb's table is partial and in-frame only. The table shows more than 95,000 clones, with 76% occurring only once. Study conclusions and caveats: More clonal expansion characterized HLA-associated TCR beta chains than equally common others in a later analysis. Information on immune exposure was restricted to one variable (CMV serostatus).

The CDR3 length is 13 residues. V was shortened by 0 bases and J by 5 bases, with 5 bases between the two germline ends. Germline CDR1 reads SGDLS; CDR2 reads YYNGEE. Turning to this clone: Its target is not known.

The chain recombines TRBV9 with TRBJ2-2; D unresolved. The origin of this receptor is a man aged 45-65 years in good health and CMV-seronegative. Sequencing was carried out using PBMCs. Here the CDR3 reads CASSVVVTGELFF. In DNA form, the CDR3 reads TGTGCCAGCAGCGTAGTAGTGACCGGGGAGCTGTTTTTT.